The following is a TCR beta chain sequence with its context. What it binds is not known. The data derive from a study of monozygotic twins with inflammatory bowel disease. Researchers used template switching to add UMIs featuring a 6-nucleotide sample barcode. TCRalpha and TCRbeta cDNA was put through two nested PCRs of around 15 and 9 cycles. With the 5' RACE reads reprocessed, TCRdb shows one record per CDR3 protein and no DNA. The sample table includes 350,000 to 500,000 distinct CDR3 sequences. Study-level results: Researchers report that IBD patients shared fewer clonotypes with others than healthy twins, especially amid disease activity. No single strong signal or clonotype associated with IBD was supported.

This TCR was sampled from a human donor with ulcerative colitis or Crohn's disease, or a healthy co-twin of an affected twin (not recorded which). The sample taken for sequencing was blood.

This CDR3 is CASSLEGSKNTEAFF. The chain uses TRBV5-1 and TRBJ1-1. The CDR3 is made up of 15 amino acids. The germline V gene encodes CDR1 SGHRS and CDR2 YFSETQ.